These T cell receptor beta chains were read from a single sample in a study of shared clonotypes between healthy human individuals. Method: immunoSEQ multiplex PCR; TCRdb's copy keeps in-frame clones and lacks some. This table has around 2,100,000 clones, about 95% appearing once. The material sequenced was naive CD8+ T cells sorted from blood. The receptors come from a man younger than 35 in good health. Each CDR3 is given with its conserved first and last residue. The D gene is left open where the match is weak. The listing skips clone size in some rows; elsewhere it reads once, few, many or a size class.

v_call	clone_size	d_call	j_call	cdr3_nt	cdr3_aa
TRBV10-1	NA	TRBD1	TRBJ1-1	TGCGCCAGCATGGGGACAGGAGGGACTGAAGCTTTCTTT	CASMGTGGTEAFF
TRBV5-1	NA	NA	TRBJ1-2	TGCGCCAGCAGCTCGTCGACTCCCGAGGATGGCTACACCTTC	CASSSSTPEDGYTF
TRBV25-1	NA	NA	TRBJ1-4	TGTGCCAGCAGTGAAAGTGGGCTGACTGATGAAAAACTGTTTTTT	CASSESGLTDEKLFF
TRBV7-9	NA	NA	TRBJ2-1	TGTGCCAGCAGCGAAGTCGGGGCGGAGTACAATGAGCAGTTCTTC	CASSEVGAEYNEQFF
TRBV27	NA	TRBD2	TRBJ2-7	TGTGCCAGCAGTTTAGGGACTAGCGGGATGATTTTTAACGAGCAGTACTTC	CASSLGTSGMIFNEQYF
TRBV30	NA	TRBD2	TRBJ2-1	TGTGCCTGGAGTGTAGGACGGGGGGGCCTCTACAATGAGCAGTTCTTC	CAWSVGRGGLYNEQFF
TRBV19	NA	NA	TRBJ1-1	TGTGCCAGTAGTATTTCCCTGAACACTGAAGCTTTCTTT	CASSISLNTEAFF
TRBV9	NA	NA	TRBJ2-7	TGTGCCAGCAGCGTAGCTACAGCAGGCTACGAGCAGTACTTC	CASSVATAGYEQYF
TRBV19	once	NA	TRBJ2-7	TGTGCCAGTAGTATAGGGTCAGGGAGCACCTACGAGCAGTACTTC	CASSIGSGSTYEQYF
TRBV12-5	NA	NA	TRBJ2-5	TGTGCTAGTGGTTTGCTAGGGGCCTTGTACTTC	CASGLLGALYF
TRBV11-2	NA	NA	TRBJ2-7	TGTGCCAGCAGCTCTGGGGTCTACGAGCAGTACTTC	CASSSGVYEQYF
TRBV9	NA	TRBD2	TRBJ2-5	TGTGCCAGCAGCGTAGCTAAAACTAGCGGGGGCCAAGAGACCCAGTACTTC	CASSVAKTSGGQETQYF
TRBV9	NA	NA	TRBJ1-2	TGTGCCAGCAGCCTGCTATCCGGGACACAAATTGAGGGGGGCTACACCTTC	CASSLLSGTQIEGGYTF
TRBV5-1	NA	NA	TRBJ2-1	TGCGCCAGCAGCTCCGGGCCAGGGGCATACAATGAGCAGTTCTTC	CASSSGPGAYNEQFF
TRBV9	NA	NA	TRBJ1-2	TGTGCCAGCAGCGTTACAGGAGAACCTAACTATGGCTACACCTTC	CASSVTGEPNYGYTF